The 9 T cell receptor beta chains reported below all come from one sample, sequenced in a study of technical replicates of blood from a handful of donors. Assay: immunoSEQ multiplex PCR; the TCRdb copy retains only in-frame clones and omits some. The sample has tens of thousands of clones, roughly 94% seen once. Sequences were obtained from T cells isolated from PBMCs. The receptors originated from a human donor in good health.

This chain connects TRBV14 to TRBJ2-1; tentatively, D is TRBD2 (6 bases). Trimming removed 9 bases from V and 0 bases from J, with 12 bases in between. The CDR3 totals 14 residues. The germline V gene encodes CDR1 SGHDN and CDR2 FVKESK. CDR3 residues: CASRDSISYNEQFF. In DNA, the CDR3 is TGTGCCAGTCGGGACTCTATCTCCTACAATGAGCAGTTCTTC.

V gene TRBV28 combines with J gene TRBJ2-7; 10 positions match TRBD2. Trimming cost V 4 bases and J 2 bases; bases outside gene matches: 11. The CDR3 is 17 residues long. Germline values: CDR1 MDHEN, CDR2 SYDVKM. The DNA of the CDR3 is TGTGCCAGCAGTTCCGGGACTAGCGTGCTCAATCCCTACGAGCAGTACTTC. It specifies CASSSGTSVLNPYEQYF.

The J gene is TRBJ2-2, the V gene TRBV27; the match to TRBD2 covers 9 bases. This CDR3 comprises 15 residues. Germline V gene sequence: CDR1 MNHEY, CDR2 SMNVEV (reference sequence). V shed 4 bases, J shed 4 bases, and the junction held 4 bases outside the gene matches. CDR3 residues: CASSSLAGITGELFF. The CDR3 DNA follows: TGTGCCAGCAGTTCCCTAGCGGGAATCACCGGGGAGCTGTTTTTT.

V gene TRBV28 combines with J gene TRBJ2-5; TRBD1 agrees at 7 bases. This CDR3 has 17 amino acids. J was trimmed by 5 bases and V by 2 bases; bases with no gene match: 14. CDR1 is MDHEN and CDR2 is SYDVKM in the germline V gene. Here the CDR3 DNA reads TGTGCCAGCAGTTTAGGGGGTGCAGGGGGAGTATTGGAGACCCAGTACTTC. This translates into CASSLGGAGGVLETQYF.

The chain employs TRBV11-3 and TRBJ1-2; a weak D match, TRBD1 (5 bases). CDR3 length: 15 amino acids. Trimming cost V 2 bases and J 4 bases, with 14 bases left between them. Germline V CDR1 and CDR2: SGHNT, YENEEA. The CDR3 sequence: CASSLKGEPFYGYTF. DNA of the CDR3: TGTGCCAGCAGCTTAAAAGGGGAACCTTTCTATGGCTACACCTTC.

The table lists this clone with a count of one. This chain connects TRBV7-8 to TRBJ1-1; D is ambiguous. Germline CDR1 and CDR2: SGHVS and FQNEAQ. The CDR3 covers 14 residues. Trimming removed 1 base from V and 0 bases from J, with 6 bases in between. The CDR3 reads CASSLEQLNTEAFF. CDR3 nucleotides: TGTGCCAGCAGCTTAGAACAGCTGAACACTGAAGCTTTCTTT.

A single count supports this clone. The rearrangement uses TRBV9 and TRBJ2-1, with 8 bases lining up with TRBD2. Germline V lookup: CDR1 SGDLS, CDR2 YYNGEE. V was clipped by 0 bases and J by 2 bases; unmatched bases: 7. The CDR3 contains 17 residues. The CDR3 region is CASSVAGTSITYNEQFF. The CDR3 bases are TGTGCCAGCAGCGTAGCTGGGACTAGTATTACCTACAATGAGCAGTTCTTC.

V usage is TRBV6-1 and J usage is TRBJ2-1; 9 positions agree with TRBD2. CDR1 and CDR2 (germline): MNHNS, SASEGT. The length of the CDR3 is 14 residues. V lost 7 bases and J lost 3; bases outside the gene matches: 4. The CDR3: CASIRLADYNEQFF. CDR3 nucleotides: TGTGCCAGCATCCGACTAGCGGACTACAATGAGCAGTTCTTC.

As to this clone: The final CDR3 position lacks the conserved phenylalanine or tryptophan, pointing to a likely read error. The limits of the CDR3 on the DNA are not certain, so only TCRdb's listed CDR3 is given. V usage is TRBV5-4 and J usage is TRBJ1-2. Germline values: CDR1 SGHNT, CDR2 YYREEE (reference sequence). The CDR3 is 11 residues long, counting both termini. The CDR3: CASSSEGGSLI.